Reported below is one T cell receptor beta chain. As yet, its antigen is unknown. These data are taken from a study of shared clonotypes between healthy human individuals. Study outcomes and limitations: Expectations were that clonotype sharing among donors would be affected by sequencing depth.

Libraries were prepared by immunoSEQ multiplex PCR; TCRdb keeps only in-frame clonotypes and omits some of them. There are roughly 2,500,000 clones in the sample; 93% occur only once, and roughly 0.36% lies in the top ten. The receptor's source is a man younger than 30 in good health. Some clones in this sample may be carry-over from other donors' samples. Material: naive CD4+ T cells from PBMCs. Described subset: CD45RA+ positively selected.

CDR3 amino acids: CASSSVSGNTGELFF. CDR3 nucleotide sequence: TGTGCCAGCAGCTCGGTTTCGGGGAACACCGGGGAGCTGTTTTTT. V gene TRBV5-4 combines with J gene TRBJ2-2; D gene unclear. CDR1 and CDR2 (germline): SGHNT, YYREEE (reference sequence). The CDR3 totals 15 residues. Trimming shortened V by 3 bases and J by 1 base, and 10 bases separated the two germline ends.